The 17 T cell receptor beta chains below come from one sample, sequenced in a study of cytotoxic CD8 clonotypes in ibrutinib-treated CLL. Sequenced by immunoSEQ multiplex PCR; TCRdb stores in-frame clones only, minus some. The sample comprises roughly 330,000 clones, about 64% of which are singletons, and roughly 6.8% rests with the top ten. This specimen was PBMCs, taken after 36 months of ibrutinib treatment. The receptors originated from a human donor with chronic lymphocytic leukemia.

This clone has more than one count but fewer than ten. The rearrangement links TRBV5-1 to TRBJ2-7; TRBD1 is a possible D gene (6 bases). The CDR3 is made up of 15 amino acids. Germline V gives CDR1 SGHRS, CDR2 YFSETQ. V lost 1 base, J lost 1 base, and 12 bases lay in between. The CDR3 sequence: CASSLIQGLSYEQYF. For the CDR3, the DNA is TGCGCCAGCAGCTTGATACAGGGTTTATCCTACGAGCAGTACTTC.

This clone was counted once. V is TRBV14 and J is TRBJ1-6; the D gene is possibly TRBD1 (5 bases). The CDR3 length is 17 residues. The germline CDR1 and CDR2 sequences are SGHDN and FVKESK. Trimming left V 0 bases short and J 7 bases short, with 16 bases between. CDR3 in DNA: TGTGCCAGCAGCCAAGATGGGGGTTCGGGATTAAATTCACCCCTCCACTTT. This sequence encodes CASSQDGGSGLNSPLHF.

The chain couples TRBV5-4 to TRBJ2-1; D remains unclear. With 4 bases removed from V and 5 bases from J, the gap between germline ends came to 7 bases. The CDR3 has 12 amino acids. Germline V gene data show CDR1 as SGHNT and CDR2 as YYREEE (reference sequence). The chain's CDR3 is CASSQSNNEQFF. The CDR3 nucleotides are TGTGCCAGCAGCCAATCGAACAATGAGCAGTTCTTC. The entire variable domain, with the rest obtained from reference TRBV5-4 and TRBJ2-1, is as follows: ETGVTQSPTHLIKTRGQQVTLRCSSQSGHNTVSWYQQALGQGPQFIFQYYREEENGRGNFPPRFSGLQFPNYSSELNVNALELDDSALYLCASSQSNNEQFFGPGTRLTVL.

J is TRBJ2-7 and V is TRBV4-2; 9 nucleotides line up with TRBD2. CDR3 length: 16 amino acids. CDR1 and CDR2 from the germline V gene are LGHNA and YNFKEQ. V was clipped by 0 bases and J by 2 bases; unmatched bases: 5. The DNA for the CDR3 is TGTGCCAGCAGCCAAGATGATGGCGGGGGGGCCTACGAGCAGTACTTC. Translation: CASSQDDGGGAYEQYF.

This sequence joins TRBV6-6 and TRBJ2-5; D possibly uses TRBD1 or TRBD2 (5 bases each). Between the trimmed V and J ends, which lost 0 bases and 4 bases, there was a span of 9 bases. The CDR3 is 14 amino acids. The germline V gene encodes CDR1 MNHNY and CDR2 SVGAGI (reference sequence). The CDR3 spells CASSYSGDAETQYF. The CDR3 bases are TGTGCCAGCAGTTACTCCGGGGACGCAGAGACCCAGTACTTC.

The rearrangement joins TRBV9 to TRBJ2-3; 7 bases fit TRBD1. The CDR3 consists of 16 residues. Germline V CDR1 and CDR2: SGDLS, YYNGEE. J gave up 0 bases and V 0 bases, and 4 bases lay outside the gene matches. CDR3 nucleotides: TGTGCCAGCAGCGTAGCTAAGGGGGCGAGCACAGATACGCAGTATTTT. This codes for CASSVAKGASTDTQYF.

The rearrangement joins TRBV6-5 to TRBJ1-1; D gene ambiguous. CDR1 and CDR2 (germline): MNHEY, SVGAGI. V lost 8 bases to trimming and J lost 0 bases, with 10 bases between them. The CDR3 contains 13 residues. Written as DNA, the CDR3 is TGTGCCAGCGGGCAAGTAATGAACACTGAAGCTTTCTTT. It yields the protein CASGQVMNTEAFF.

The chain carries TRBV18 and TRBJ2-6; a weak D match, TRBD2 (7 bases). Germline V CDR1 and CDR2: KGHSH, LQKENI. The CDR3 runs 16 residues. V was clipped by 4 bases and J by 1 base, with 11 bases between them. The CDR3 coding sequence is TGTGCCAGCTCACGGGCGGGGGCGTCTGGGGCCAACGTCCTGACTTTC. Its protein is CASSRAGASGANVLTF.

The chain combines TRBV6-6 with TRBJ1-4, with 8 bases lining up with TRBD1. Germline loops: CDR1 MNHNY, CDR2 SVGAGI (reference sequence). This CDR3 region has 16 residues. Trimming removed 2 bases from V and 8 bases from J; junction bases left unmatched: 10. The CDR3 is CASSYPQGVGGEKLFF. In nucleotides, the CDR3 is TGTGCCAGCAGTTACCCACAGGGGGTTGGTGGGGAAAAACTGTTTTTT.

V is TRBV5-5 and J is TRBJ1-2; D remains unclear. CDR1 is SGHKS and CDR2 is YYEKEE in the germline V gene (reference sequence). Trimming left V 2 bases short and J 5 bases short, with 7 bases between. There are 12 residues in the CDR3. The CDR3 region has the DNA TGTGCCAGCAGCTTCCAGAGTTATGGCTACACCTTC. Translating gives CASSFQSYGYTF.

The CDR3 reads CASSESTVVDTQYF. The CDR3 bases are TGCGCCAGCAGTGAGTCGACGGTTGTAGATACGCAGTATTTT. The chain recombines TRBV10-2 with TRBJ2-3; D gene uncertain. Trimming cost V 0 bases and J 5 bases, with 9 bases left between them. This CDR3 has 14 amino acids. From germline, CDR1 is WSHSY and CDR2 SAAADI.

The rearrangement links TRBV10-1 to TRBJ2-5; 8 bases agree with TRBD2. Germline V gene lookup returns CDR1 WNHNN and CDR2 SYGVQD (reference sequence). The CDR3 spans 14 residues. The ends lost 4 bases at V and 3 bases at J; junction bases unmatched: 4. In DNA, the CDR3 is TGCGCCAGCAGTGCAAGAGCGGGGGAAGAGACCCAGTACTTC. Translation: CASSARAGEETQYF.

The chain combines TRBV7-9 with TRBJ1-1; a weak D match, TRBD1 (6 bases). Germline-derived CDR1 and CDR2 are SEHNR and FQNEAQ (reference sequence). V was trimmed by 3 bases and J by 2 bases, leaving 10 bases between them. The length of the CDR3 is 14 residues. The CDR3 coding sequence is TGTGCCAGCAGCTTCAGGGGATATAACACTGAAGCTTTCTTT. The encoded protein is CASSFRGYNTEAFF.

The V and J genes are TRBV7-6 and TRBJ2-1; 7 bases align to TRBD1. Germline V gene sequence: CDR1 SGHVS, CDR2 FNYEAQ. The CDR3 has 13 residues. V lost 5 bases to trimming and J lost 7 bases; unmatched junction nucleotides: 5. CDR3 nucleotides: TGTGCCAGCAGCCCGGGACAGATAAATGAGCAGTTCTTC. Translation gives CASSPGQINEQFF.

This clone was seen a handful of times. The chain combines TRBV11-3 with TRBJ2-2; D is perhaps TRBD1 or TRBD2 (5 bases each). Trimming removed 1 base from V and 6 bases from J, with 6 bases in between. The germline gives CDR1 SGHNT, CDR2 YENEEA. The CDR3 is 13 residues long. CDR3 bases: TGTGCCAGCAGCTTAGTGGGGGCCGGGGAGCTGTTTTTT. It specifies CASSLVGAGELFF.

The gene calls are TRBV5-1 and TRBJ2-5; D might be TRBD1 or TRBD2, each matching 5 bases. The CDR3 has 12 residues. The V gene's germline CDR1 is SGHRS and CDR2 YFSETQ. V gave up 4 bases and J gave up 5 bases, with 9 bases separating them. The chain's CDR3 is CASSPWGETQYF. The CDR3 DNA reads TGCGCCAGCAGCCCCTGGGGGGAGACCCAGTACTTC.

J is TRBJ2-3 and V is TRBV5-1; D is unclear. Deletions cut 0 bases from V and 4 bases from J, with 15 bases between. Per the germline V gene, CDR1 is SGHRS and CDR2 is YFSETQ. This CDR3 contains 16 residues. CDR3 coding DNA: TGCGCCAGCAGCTTGGTGGCAGTGTTAGGTCCAGATACGCAGTATTTT. Its protein is CASSLVAVLGPDTQYF.